These 27 T cell receptor beta chains share one sample of origin, sequenced in a study of cytomegalovirus exposure and HLA in healthy donors. The PCR used 60 Vbeta and 13 Jbeta primers. Libraries were prepared by immunoSEQ multiplex PCR; TCRdb keeps only in-frame clonotypes and omits some of them. The table lists around 120,000 clones, roughly 70% of them singletons. Sequencing input: PBMCs. The receptors originated from a man in his forties in good health and CMV-seropositive.

The chain is built from TRBV19 and TRBJ1-2; tentatively, D is TRBD1 (6 bases). The V end was cut by 4 bases, the J end by 2 bases, with 14 bases between. Germline V CDR1 and CDR2: LNHDA, SQIVND (reference sequence). The CDR3 runs to 15 residues. The CDR3 reads CASSRTDRINYGYTF. For the CDR3, the DNA is TGTGCCAGTAGTAGAACCGACAGGATCAACTATGGCTACACCTTC.

The rearrangement uses TRBV6-1 and TRBJ1-6, with 7 bases matching TRBD1. V dropped 5 bases and J dropped 8; count of bases not matched to a gene: 6. The V gene's germline CDR1 is MNHNS and CDR2 SASEGT. The length of the CDR3 is 14 residues. The CDR3 DNA is TGTGCCAGCAGTCCAGGACAGGAAGATTCACCCCTCCACTTT. It encodes CASSPGQEDSPLHF.

This chain connects TRBV7-8 to TRBJ2-7, with TRBD2 identical over 14 bases. Trimming at V came to 5 bases and at J to 4 bases, leaving 4 bases not matched to a gene. Germline V gives CDR1 SGHVS, CDR2 FQNEAQ. The CDR3 spans 15 residues. In DNA form, the CDR3 reads TGTGCCAGCAGCCCTGGGACTAGCGGGAGTTACGAGCAGTACTTC. Translation gives CASSPGTSGSYEQYF.

This rearrangement joins TRBV30 to TRBJ2-7, with D perhaps matching TRBD2 (5 bases). The CDR3 sequence is 14 residues long. Germline V gene data show CDR1 as GTSNPN and CDR2 as SVGIG (reference sequence). Trimming shortened V by 0 bases and J by 3 bases, and 12 bases separated the two germline ends. CDR3 protein: CAWSVGLFSYEQYF. The CDR3 coding sequence is TGTGCCTGGAGTGTAGGACTTTTCAGCTACGAGCAGTACTTC. The full variable domain, completed using reference TRBV30 and TRBJ2-7, is SQTIHQWPATLVQPVGSPLSLECTVEGTSNPNLYWYRQAAGRGLQLLFYSVGIGQISSEVPQNLSASRPQDRQFILSSKKLLLSDSGFYLCAWSVGLFSYEQYFGPGTRLTVT.

The CDR3 DNA reads as TGTGCCAGCAGCCGGACATTTATGAACACTGAAGCTTTCTTT. This sequence encodes CASSRTFMNTEAFF. This rearrangement joins TRBV5-8 to TRBJ1-1; perhaps TRBD1 as D (5 bases). The CDR3 has 14 residues. Germline V gene sequence: CDR1 SGHTS, CDR2 YDEGEE. The V end was cut by 4 bases, the J end by 0 bases, with 10 bases between.

The chain joins TRBV7-9 to TRBJ1-2, with D unresolved. Looked up from germline, CDR1 is SEHNR and CDR2 is FQNEAQ (reference sequence). The CDR3 is 12 residues long. V was trimmed by 10 bases and J by 0 bases, leaving 9 bases between them. The CDR3 DNA sequence: TGTGCCACCAGGAGGACTAACTATGGCTACACCTTC. The encoded protein is CATRRTNYGYTF.

V is TRBV15 and J is TRBJ1-1; D is possibly TRBD1 (5 bases). This CDR3 comprises 13 residues. V shed 3 bases and J shed 4 bases, with 9 bases lying between them. Germline-derived CDR1 and CDR2 are LNHNV and YYDKDF (reference sequence). CDR3 region: CATSRGGVTEAFF. DNA for the CDR3: TGTGCCACCAGCAGGGGGGGAGTCACTGAAGCTTTCTTT.

This clone was seen only a few times. The CDR3 sequence: CASSSGTALYGYTF. The CDR3 nucleotides read TGTGCCAGCAGCTCCGGGACAGCCCTCTATGGCTACACCTTC. The chain employs TRBV7-2 and TRBJ1-2, with 7 bases matching TRBD1. The length of the CDR3 is 14 residues. J was trimmed by 4 bases and V by 4 bases; bases with no gene match: 6. The germline V gene encodes CDR1 SGHTA and CDR2 FQGNSA. Full variable domain (outside the CDR3, taken from reference TRBV7-2 and TRBJ1-2): GAGVSQSPSNKVTEKGKDVELRCDPISGHTALYWYRQSLGQGLEFLIYFQGNSAPDKSGLPSDRFSAERTGGSVSTLTIQRTQQEDSAVYLCASSSGTALYGYTFGSGTRLTVV.

The J gene is TRBJ1-2, the V gene TRBV7-9, with 8 bases matching TRBD1. This CDR3 region has 13 residues. The trim removed 3 bases at V and 5 bases at J, leaving 2 bases unmatched. Germline CDR1 reads SEHNR; CDR2 reads FQNEAQ (reference sequence). The CDR3 nucleotides read TGTGCCAGCAGCTTGGGACAGGAATATGGCTACACCTTC. As protein: CASSLGQEYGYTF.

The chain couples TRBV4-1 to TRBJ2-3; 10 bases fit TRBD2. V was clipped by 1 base and J by 5 bases; unmatched bases: 12. Looked up from germline, CDR1 is MGHRA and CDR2 is YSYEKL. The CDR3 spans 18 residues. The CDR3 bases are TGCGCCAGCAGCCAAGGTTCTCCTAGCGGGAGACGGAAAGATACGCAGTATTTT. Translating gives CASSQGSPSGRRKDTQYF.

The chain recombines TRBV7-2 with TRBJ2-7; 8 bases are a match to TRBD1. Germline CDR1 SGHTA, CDR2 FQGNSA. The CDR3 totals 15 residues. V lost 4 bases to trimming and J lost 1 base; unmatched junction nucleotides: 6. CDR3 DNA sequence: TGTGCCAGCAGCTCGCGCGGACAGGGATCCTACGAGCAGTACTTC. It translates to CASSSRGQGSYEQYF.

The V gene is TRBV25-1, the J gene TRBJ1-4; 8 bases agree with TRBD1. The J segment lost 7 bases and the V segment lost 2 bases, leaving 9 bases of the junction unmatched. Germline loops: CDR1 MGHDK, CDR2 SYGVNS. The CDR3 is made up of 16 amino acids. CDR3 nucleotide sequence: TGTGCCAGCAGTGAACGGGGCACAGGGGGAAGTGAAAAACTGTTTTTT. Translation: CASSERGTGGSEKLFF.

This clone was seen once. The chain employs TRBV13 and TRBJ1-1; D gene uncertain. V dropped 6 bases and J dropped 4 bases, with 9 bases sitting between them. The length of the CDR3 is 12 residues. Germline V gene lookup returns CDR1 PRHDT and CDR2 FYEKMQ (reference sequence). In DNA form, the CDR3 reads TGTGCCAGCAGGAAGAGAGGCACTGAAGCTTTCTTT. Translating gives CASRKRGTEAFF.

The V call is TRBV9, the J call TRBJ1-4; D call uncertain. This CDR3 spans 15 amino acids. Germline loops: CDR1 SGDLS, CDR2 YYNGEE. The V end lost 3 bases, the J end lost 4 bases, and 13 bases lay between the germline ends. This chain's CDR3 is CASSAGEGINEKLFF. The CDR3 region has the DNA TGTGCCAGCAGCGCGGGAGAGGGTATTAATGAAAAACTGTTTTTT.

The genes are TRBV4-3 and TRBJ2-7; D ambiguous. CDR3 length equals 14 residues. Trimming stripped 0 bases from V and 6 bases from J, with 12 bases between. CDR1 is LGHNA and CDR2 is YSLEER in the germline V gene. The CDR3 nucleotides read TGCGCCAGCAGCCAAGAAGTAGTCCTCTCCGAGCAGTACTTC. Amino acid sequence: CASSQEVVLSEQYF.

V usage is TRBV6-4 and J usage is TRBJ2-1; no reliable D call. In germline, CDR1 is MRHNA, CDR2 SNTAGT. The CDR3 totals 13 residues. Trimming took off 2 bases at V and 4 bases at J, with 6 bases between the two ends. CDR3 DNA sequence: TGTGCCAGCAGTGACGCGTTGTACAATGAGCAGTTCTTC. Its translation is CASSDALYNEQFF.

The chain employs TRBV5-4 and TRBJ2-2, with 7 nucleotides matching TRBD2. The CDR3 extends over 14 amino acids. Per the germline V gene, CDR1 is SGHNT and CDR2 is YYREEE (reference sequence). J gave up 2 bases and V 2 bases, and 0 bases lay outside the gene matches. The CDR3 protein is CASSLAGNTGELFF. The CDR3 coding sequence is TGTGCCAGCAGCTTAGCGGGAAACACCGGGGAGCTGTTTTTT.

The chain combines TRBV5-1 with TRBJ2-3; the match to TRBD2 covers 8 bases. Germline-derived CDR1 and CDR2 are SGHRS and YFSETQ. V lost 3 bases to trimming and J lost 6 bases; unmatched junction nucleotides: 12. The CDR3 consists of 16 residues. CDR3 DNA sequence: TGCGCCAGCAGCTGGGGGACGCGGGAGGCTTGGGATACGCAGTATTTT. The encoded protein is CASSWGTREAWDTQYF.

The rearrangement links TRBV6-5 to TRBJ2-1; 11 bases fit TRBD2. V was clipped by 6 bases and J by 7 bases; unmatched bases: 8. The CDR3 contains 15 residues. Germline V gives CDR1 MNHEY, CDR2 SVGAGI. Here the CDR3 reads CASRITSGGPNEQFF. CDR3 bases: TGTGCCAGCAGGATAACTAGCGGGGGCCCGAATGAGCAGTTCTTC.

This chain joins TRBV19 and TRBJ2-1, with D possibly matching TRBD1 (6 bases). The germline gives CDR1 LNHDA, CDR2 SQIVND (reference sequence). V shed 8 bases and J shed 9 bases, with 14 bases lying between them. The CDR3 has 12 residues. The CDR3 region has the DNA TGTGCCAGTGGGTTTCCAGGGGTTGAGCAGTTCTTC. It codes for CASGFPGVEQFF.

The chain links TRBV10-3 to TRBJ1-1; D call uncertain. CDR3 size: 15 residues. Germline V gene sequence: CDR1 ENHRY, CDR2 SYGVKD. V lost 0 bases and J lost 2, with 10 bases in between. The CDR3 sequence: CAISESTRQNTEAFF. CDR3 nucleotide sequence: TGTGCCATCAGTGAGTCGACCCGACAAAACACTGAAGCTTTCTTT.

This chain joins TRBV10-3 and TRBJ2-1; 7 bases match TRBD1. Germline V gives CDR1 ENHRY, CDR2 SYGVKD. This CDR3 comprises 18 residues. Germline trimming cut 0 bases from V and 4 bases from J; bases unmatched to any gene: 12. CDR3 loop: CAISESGARDRSYNEQFF. CDR3 in DNA: TGTGCCATCAGTGAGTCGGGCGCCCGGGACAGATCTTACAATGAGCAGTTCTTC.

The genes are TRBV27 and TRBJ2-5, with a tentative D call TRBD1 (5 bases). The DNA end lines up better with TRBJ2-7; the J call may be wrong. CDR3 length equals 14 residues. Germline lookup yields CDR1 MNHEY and CDR2 SMNVEV (reference sequence). The CDR3 nucleotides read TGTGCCAGCAGTCCGCCGACAGATTCTTACGAGCAGTACTTC. This encodes CASSPPTDSYEQYF.

Only a few counts were recorded for this clone. An end of the junction does not agree with germline; a read error may underlie this. The genes are TRBV19 and TRBJ2-4; D ambiguous. The CDR3 loop spans 11 amino acids. Germline-derived CDR1 and CDR2 are LNHDA and SQIVND (reference sequence). CDR3 nucleotide sequence: TGTGCCAGTAGTATTGAGGCCTCCTTTTCCTTC. It encodes CASSIEASFSF.

The J gene is TRBJ2-1, the V gene TRBV30; 9 bases fit TRBD2. Germline V gene sequence: CDR1 GTSNPN, CDR2 SVGIG (reference sequence). This CDR3 is built from 13 residues. V dropped 2 bases and J dropped 12; count of bases not matched to a gene: 8. The CDR3: CAWSFGTSRGQFF. CDR3 nucleotides: TGTGCCTGGAGTTTCGGGACTAGCCGGGGGCAGTTCTTC.

The chain recombines TRBV28 with TRBJ1-2; 7 positions agree with TRBD1. With 5 bases clipped from V and 2 bases from J, the junction kept 8 bases outside the gene matches. This CDR3 comprises 15 residues. Germline CDR1 and CDR2: MDHEN and SYDVKM. The CDR3 bases are TGTGCCAGCAGTGGCCGCGAGACAGGGAACTATGGCTACACCTTC. Translation: CASSGRETGNYGYTF.

V is TRBV10-2 and J is TRBJ2-1, with 12 bases matching TRBD2. V lost 8 bases, J lost 7 bases, and 9 bases stayed unmatched. Germline loops: CDR1 WSHSY, CDR2 SAAADI. The length of the CDR3 is 15 residues. CDR3 DNA: TGCGCCAGCGGAACACTAGCGGGAGGATCGAATGAGCAGTTCTTC. Translation: CASGTLAGGSNEQFF.